These 25 T cell receptor beta chains share one sample of origin, sequenced in a study of blood T cell repertoires in COVID-19. TCRdb keeps only in-frame clones here, not all; method: immunoSEQ multiplex PCR. The sample yields approximately 200,000 clones, around 90% seen once. Sequencing input: PBMCs or T cells enriched from blood (not recorded which). Receptor source: a woman aged 25 to 39 who had recovered from COVID-19.

The rearrangement joins TRBV5-1 to TRBJ1-3, with 8 bases that match TRBD1. Germline V gene sequence: CDR1 SGHRS, CDR2 YFSETQ. The V segment lost 0 bases and the J segment 9 bases; nucleotides outside the gene matches: 8. The CDR3 extends over 15 amino acids. The CDR3 reads CASSLATGGGGTIYF. The CDR3 nucleotides are TGCGCCAGCAGCTTGGCCACAGGGGGTGGAGGCACCATATATTTT.

The chain combines TRBV7-9 with TRBJ2-7; D might be TRBD2 (7 bases). CDR1 is SEHNR and CDR2 is FQNEAQ in the germline V gene (reference sequence). The CDR3 covers 13 residues. The V end was cut by 5 bases, the J end by 4 bases, with 12 bases between. CDR3 residues: CASSPGGPYEQYF. CDR3 sequence (DNA): TGTGCCAGCAGCCCCGGGGGGCCATACGAGCAGTACTTC. Filled out from reference TRBV7-9 and TRBJ2-7, the complete variable domain reads DTGVSQNPRHKITKRGQNVTFRCDPISEHNRLYWYRQTLGQGPEFLTYFQNEAQLEKSRLLSDRFSAERPKGSFSTLEIQRTEQGDSAMYLCASSPGGPYEQYFGPGTRLTVT.

The genes are TRBV11-2 and TRBJ2-3; possibly TRBD1 for D (5 bases). Germline values: CDR1 SGHAT, CDR2 FQNNGV. CDR3 size: 16 residues. The ends were cut back, 5 bases at V and 0 bases at J, with 15 bases in the middle. The CDR3 nucleotides are TGTGCCAGCAGCCAAAGGGGCAGCCTTAGCACAGATACGCAGTATTTT. Its protein is CASSQRGSLSTDTQYF.

J is TRBJ1-1 and V is TRBV30; 8 nucleotides match TRBD1. The trim removed 5 bases at V and 1 base at J, leaving 3 bases unmatched. The germline V gene has CDR1 GTSNPN and CDR2 SVGIG (reference sequence). This CDR3 spans 13 amino acids. DNA of the CDR3: TGTGCCTGGGGGGGACAGGAGAACACTGAAGCTTTCTTT. It specifies CAWGGQENTEAFF.

The genes are TRBV2 and TRBJ2-3, with 9 nucleotides matching TRBD2. The CDR3 contains 15 residues. The V segment lost 7 bases and the J segment 0 bases; nucleotides outside the gene matches: 5. Germline CDR1 SNHLY, CDR2 FYNNEI. The CDR3 loop reads CASKRTSVSTDTQYF. CDR3 coding DNA: TGTGCCAGCAAACGGACTAGCGTCAGCACAGATACGCAGTATTTT. Based on the CDR3 plus reference TRBV2 and TRBJ2-3, the full variable domain is EPEVTQTPSHQVTQMGQEVILRCVPISNHLYFYWYRQILGQKVEFLVSFYNNEISEKSEIFDDQFSVERPDGSNFTLKIRSTKLEDSAMYFCASKRTSVSTDTQYFGPGTRLTVL.

This chain joins TRBV11-3 and TRBJ2-2, with 14 positions matching TRBD2. The germline gives CDR1 SGHNT, CDR2 YENEEA. The V gene end was trimmed by 5 bases and the J gene end by 6 bases; junction bases not matched to a gene: 5. The CDR3 length is 16 residues. The CDR3 nucleotides read TGTGCCAGCAGCCGTGGGACTAGCGGGAGTCCCGGGGAGCTGTTTTTT. Protein product: CASSRGTSGSPGELFF.

The chain recombines TRBV12-3 or TRBV12-4 with TRBJ2-4, with D uncertain. Trimming pared 2 bases from V and 7 bases from J, leaving 6 bases between. The CDR3 is 12 residues long. The CDR3 DNA follows: TGTGCCAGCAGTTTAAATCTGAACATTCAGTACTTC. Translated: CASSLNLNIQYF.

This clone was seen a handful of times. V gene TRBV7-6 combines with J gene TRBJ1-1; possible D gene TRBD1, 6 bases. This CDR3 has 15 amino acids. Trimming cost V 2 bases and J 5 bases, with 15 bases left between them. Germline CDR1 reads SGHVS; CDR2 reads FNYEAQ. CDR3 nucleotide sequence: TGTGCCAGCAGCTTATCAGGGGCGATGGGGACTGAAGCTTTCTTT. It yields the protein CASSLSGAMGTEAFF.

The rearrangement uses TRBV18 and TRBJ1-1; 8 bases map to TRBD1. The J segment lost 5 bases and the V segment lost 4 bases, leaving 6 bases of the junction unmatched. The germline gives CDR1 KGHSH, CDR2 LQKENI. The CDR3 spans 14 residues. CDR3 sequence reads: CASSRQGSRTEAFF. The CDR3 DNA reads TGTGCCAGCTCACGACAGGGGTCAAGAACTGAAGCTTTCTTT.

V and J are TRBV7-2 and TRBJ1-2, with D maybe TRBD1 (6 bases). CDR1 is SGHTA, CDR2 FQGNSA, per germline. The CDR3 has 14 amino acids. Trimming removed 5 bases at V and 4 bases at J, with 14 bases between. CDR3 residues: CASSLGQSAYGYTF. CDR3 DNA: TGTGCCAGCAGCCTAGGACAGTCGGCCTATGGCTACACCTTC.

This clone has only one observation. The rearrangement joins TRBV5-1 to TRBJ1-1; no reliable D call. CDR1 is SGHRS and CDR2 is YFSETQ in the germline V gene. V was cut by 4 bases and J by 7 bases, with 20 bases left in between. The CDR3 extends over 15 amino acids. This CDR3 reads CASSDPRSWGGEAFF. CDR3 coding DNA: TGCGCCAGCAGCGACCCCCGCAGCTGGGGAGGTGAAGCTTTCTTT.

This chain uses TRBV19 with TRBJ2-3; 11 bases are shared with TRBD2. CDR1 and CDR2 (germline): LNHDA, SQIVND (reference sequence). The CDR3 contains 17 residues. V gave up 6 bases and J gave up 4 bases; unmatched junction bases: 12. The CDR3 DNA sequence: TGTGCCAGTAGCCTGGCCACTAGCGGGAGCCGCTCAGATACGCAGTATTTT. Translated: CASSLATSGSRSDTQYF.

This clone was detected only a few times. This rearrangement joins TRBV25-1 to TRBJ1-1; TRBD1 might be the D (5 bases). The germline V gene has CDR1 MGHDK and CDR2 SYGVNS. Trimming took off 1 base at V and 0 bases at J, with 9 bases between the two ends. CDR3 length equals 15 residues. Here the CDR3 reads CASSELDSMNTEAFF. Here the CDR3 DNA reads TGTGCCAGCAGTGAATTAGACAGCATGAACACTGAAGCTTTCTTT.

The V call is TRBV7-3, the J call TRBJ1-1; a weak D match, TRBD1 (6 bases). V shed 5 bases and J shed 5 bases, with 15 bases lying between them. There are 14 residues in the CDR3. Per germline, CDR1 SGHTA and CDR2 FQGTGA. CDR3 residues: CASSVQGTGTEAFF. The CDR3 DNA reads as TGTGCCAGCAGCGTCCAGGGGACGGGAACTGAAGCTTTCTTT.

The chain couples TRBV10-3 to TRBJ1-5; D not certain. The germline gives CDR1 ENHRY, CDR2 SYGVKD. The length of the CDR3 is 14 residues. The ends were cut back, 4 bases at V and 0 bases at J, with 7 bases in the middle. Here the CDR3 DNA reads TGTGCCATCAGTGGAGCCCTTAGCAATCAGCCCCAGCATTTT. As protein: CAISGALSNQPQHF.

This chain joins TRBV5-6 and TRBJ1-6; D not resolved. V was clipped by 0 bases and J by 7 bases, with 14 bases between them. This CDR3 spans 16 amino acids. The germline V gene has CDR1 SGHDT and CDR2 YYEEEE. In DNA, the CDR3 is TGTGCCAGCAGCTTGGGGCACGTTCTGGCCAATTCACCCCTCCACTTT. The encoded protein is CASSLGHVLANSPLHF.

This clone appeared a few times. The chain joins TRBV2 to TRBJ1-2; the D gene is possibly TRBD1 (5 bases). Trimming took off 6 bases at V and 5 bases at J, with 13 bases between the two ends. CDR3 size: 13 residues. In germline, CDR1 is SNHLY, CDR2 FYNNEI. CDR3 nucleotides: TGTGCCAGCAGGAAGGACACAGTTTATGGCTACACCTTC. It yields the protein CASRKDTVYGYTF.

The chain links TRBV18 to TRBJ2-3; D perhaps matches TRBD1 (6 bases). The V gene's germline CDR1 is KGHSH and CDR2 LQKENI. The CDR3 has 16 amino acids. The V end lost 1 base, the J end lost 2 bases, and 13 bases lay between the germline ends. The CDR3, as DNA: TGTGCCAGCTCACCACTAGGGGGTAGCCCCACAGATACGCAGTATTTT. Encoded protein: CASSPLGGSPTDTQYF.

The chain joins TRBV9 to TRBJ1-2, with D possibly being TRBD1 (6 bases). Trimming cost V 3 bases and J 3 bases, with 15 bases left between them. The CDR3 is made up of 15 amino acids. CDR1 is SGDLS and CDR2 is YYNGEE in the germline V gene. The CDR3 coding sequence is TGTGCCAGCAGCGGTTACAGGGACGACTACTATGGCTACACCTTC. Amino acid sequence: CASSGYRDDYYGYTF.

This sequence joins TRBV6-2 or TRBV6-3 and TRBJ1-1; D is perhaps TRBD1 (5 bases). The germline V gene encodes CDR1 MNHEY and CDR2 SVGEGT. The CDR3 consists of 14 residues. Trimming removed 0 bases from V and 2 bases from J, with 7 bases in between. The CDR3 nucleotides read TGTGCCAGCAGTTACTCGACAGTCAACACTGAAGCTTTCTTT. This sequence encodes CASSYSTVNTEAFF.

This sequence joins TRBV5-4 and TRBJ2-2; TRBD2 matches 7 bases. J lost 4 bases, V lost 5 bases, and 5 bases had no gene match. Germline CDR1 reads SGHNT; CDR2 reads YYREEE (reference sequence). The length of the CDR3 is 14 residues. DNA for the CDR3: TGTGCCAGCAGACTTTGGGGGGGCACCGGGGAGCTGTTTTTT. Protein: CASRLWGGTGELFF.

The chain combines TRBV27 with TRBJ2-1; D not certain. V dropped 7 bases and J dropped 6 bases, with 7 bases sitting between them. Germline V gives CDR1 MNHEY, CDR2 SMNVEV (reference sequence). The CDR3 loop spans 11 amino acids. CDR3 bases: TGTGCCAGCACTATCCGCAATGAGCAGTTCTTC. It translates to CASTIRNEQFF.

This clone was recorded a few times. J is TRBJ1-6 and V is TRBV7-9, with 9 nucleotides matching TRBD1. The length of the CDR3 is 14 residues. Per the germline V gene, CDR1 is SEHNR and CDR2 is FQNEAQ (reference sequence). V trimming: 5 bases; J trimming: 10 bases; junction bases outside the gene matches: 6. The CDR3 DNA follows: TGTGCCAGCAGCCCGGGACAGGGAAGATCACCCCTCCACTTT. Translation: CASSPGQGRSPLHF.

The chain employs TRBV5-1 and TRBJ2-7; tentative D call: TRBD2 (5 bases). V lost 4 bases and J 1 base, leaving 18 bases between the germline ends. The germline CDR1 and CDR2 sequences are SGHRS and YFSETQ. The CDR3 spans 16 residues. CDR3 protein: CASSPVVGRGSYEQYF. The CDR3, as DNA: TGCGCCAGCAGCCCAGTCGTAGGACGGGGTTCCTACGAGCAGTACTTC.

The chain uses TRBV7-8 and TRBJ1-6, with D possibly being TRBD1 (5 bases). V gave up 0 bases and J gave up 5 bases, with 11 bases separating them. From germline, CDR1 is SGHVS and CDR2 FQNEAQ. This CDR3 spans 16 amino acids. CDR3 sequence reads: CASSLAGALDNSPLHF. CDR3 DNA: TGTGCCAGCAGCTTAGCAGGGGCGTTGGATAATTCACCCCTCCACTTT.